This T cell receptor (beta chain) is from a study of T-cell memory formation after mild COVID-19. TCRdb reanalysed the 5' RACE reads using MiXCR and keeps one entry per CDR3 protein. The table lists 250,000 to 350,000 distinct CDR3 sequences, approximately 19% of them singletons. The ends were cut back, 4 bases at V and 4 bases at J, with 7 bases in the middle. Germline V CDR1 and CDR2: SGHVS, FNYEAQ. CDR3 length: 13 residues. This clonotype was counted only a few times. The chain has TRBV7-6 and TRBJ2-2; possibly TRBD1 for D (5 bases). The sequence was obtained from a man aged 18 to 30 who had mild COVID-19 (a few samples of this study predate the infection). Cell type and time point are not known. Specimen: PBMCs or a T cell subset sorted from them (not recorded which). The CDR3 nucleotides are TGTGCCAGCAGCTCAGACAGCACCGGGGAGCTGTTTTTT. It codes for CASSSDSTGELFF.